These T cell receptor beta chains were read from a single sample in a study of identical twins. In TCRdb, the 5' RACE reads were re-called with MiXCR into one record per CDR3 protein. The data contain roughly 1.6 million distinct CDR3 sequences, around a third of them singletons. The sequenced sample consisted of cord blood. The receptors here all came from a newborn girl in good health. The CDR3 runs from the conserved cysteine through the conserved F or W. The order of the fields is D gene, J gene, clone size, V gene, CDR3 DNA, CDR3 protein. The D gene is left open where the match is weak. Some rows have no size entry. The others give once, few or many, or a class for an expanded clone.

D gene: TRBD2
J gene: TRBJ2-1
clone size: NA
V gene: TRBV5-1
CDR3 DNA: TGCGCCAGCAGCTTGACCCCAACTAGCGGCTCCTACAATGAGCAGTTCTTC
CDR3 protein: CASSLTPTSGSYNEQFF

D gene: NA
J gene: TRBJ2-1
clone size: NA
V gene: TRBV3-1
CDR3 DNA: TGTGCCAGCAGCCTCCGGGAAGACAATGAGCGGTTCTTC
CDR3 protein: CASSLREDNERFF

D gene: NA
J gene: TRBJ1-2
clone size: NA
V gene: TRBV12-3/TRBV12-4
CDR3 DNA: TGTGCCAGCAATTTGCAGGGCCCCTATGGCTACACCTTC
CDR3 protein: CASNLQGPYGYTF

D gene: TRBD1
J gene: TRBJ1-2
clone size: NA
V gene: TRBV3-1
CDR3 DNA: TGTGCCAGCAGCCCGACAGGGATATTTAACTATGGCTACACCTTC
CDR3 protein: CASSPTGIFNYGYTF

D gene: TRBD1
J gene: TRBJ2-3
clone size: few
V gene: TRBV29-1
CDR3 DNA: TGCAGCGTGAAAATCGGACAGGGAAACACAGATACGCAGTATTTT
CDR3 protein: CSVKIGQGNTDTQYF

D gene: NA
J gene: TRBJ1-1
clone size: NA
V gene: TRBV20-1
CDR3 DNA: TGCAGTGCTAGCCCTTCTCTCCGGGCGAACACTGAAGCTTTCTTT
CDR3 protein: CSASPSLRANTEAFF

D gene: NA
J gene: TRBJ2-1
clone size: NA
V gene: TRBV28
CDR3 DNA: TGTGCCAGCAGTCACCGACAGGACACCTCCTACAATGAGCAGTTCTTC
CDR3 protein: CASSHRQDTSYNEQFF

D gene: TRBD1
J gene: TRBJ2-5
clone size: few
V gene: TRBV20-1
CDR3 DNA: TGCAGGGATGACAGGGTCCAAGAGACCCAGTACTTC
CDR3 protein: CRDDRVQETQYF

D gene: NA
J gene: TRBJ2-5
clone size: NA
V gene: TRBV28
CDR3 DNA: TGTGCCAGGGACGCGGAGACCCAGTACTTC
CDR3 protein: CARDAETQYF

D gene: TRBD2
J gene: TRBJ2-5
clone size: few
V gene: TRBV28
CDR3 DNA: TGTGCCAGCAGCACTAGCGGGAGGGAGCAGTACTTC
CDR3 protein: CASSTSGREQYF

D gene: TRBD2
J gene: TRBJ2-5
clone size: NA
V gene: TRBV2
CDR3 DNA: TGTGCCAGCAGTGAATGGGGACTAGGCCAGCAGACCCAGTACTTC
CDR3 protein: CASSEWGLGQQTQYF

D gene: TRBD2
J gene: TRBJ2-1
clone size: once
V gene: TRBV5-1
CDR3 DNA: TGCGCCAGCAGCTTGTCTCGGATGAGCGGGATAAATGAGCAGTTCTTC
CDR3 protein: CASSLSRMSGINEQFF

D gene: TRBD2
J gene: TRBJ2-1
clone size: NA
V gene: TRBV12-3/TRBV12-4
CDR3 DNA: TGTGCCAGCAGCTCACATGGACTAGCGGGAGATGGCGAGCAGTTCTTC
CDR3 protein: CASSSHGLAGDGEQFF

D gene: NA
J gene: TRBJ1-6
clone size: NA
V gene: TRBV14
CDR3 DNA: TGTGCCAGCAGCCTTGGGGGCGGCCGGGCAAATTCACCCCTCCACTTT
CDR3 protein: CASSLGGGRANSPLHF

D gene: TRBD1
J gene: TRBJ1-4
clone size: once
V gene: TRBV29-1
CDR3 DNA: TGCAGCGTTGAAGAATGGGGGGACAGGGGGCGCGTGGGAGAACTGTTTTTT
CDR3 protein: CSVEEWGDRGRVGELFF

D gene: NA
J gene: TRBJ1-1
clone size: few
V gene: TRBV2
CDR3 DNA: TGTGCCAGCAGTGTGTTGGGCACTGAAGCTTTCTTT
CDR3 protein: CASSVLGTEAFF

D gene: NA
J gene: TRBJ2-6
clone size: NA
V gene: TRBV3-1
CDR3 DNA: TGTGCCAGCGGGCTAAGCTCTGGGGCCAACGTCCTGACTTTC
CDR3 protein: CASGLSSGANVLTF

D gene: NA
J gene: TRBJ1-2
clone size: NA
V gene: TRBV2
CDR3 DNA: TGTGCCAGCAGTGTAACAAGATATGGCTACACCTTC
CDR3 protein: CASSVTRYGYTF

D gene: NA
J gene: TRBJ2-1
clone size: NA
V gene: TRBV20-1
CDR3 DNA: TGCAGTGCTAACCGGGGGGCGTTCAATGAGCAGTTCTTC
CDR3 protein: CSANRGAFNEQFF

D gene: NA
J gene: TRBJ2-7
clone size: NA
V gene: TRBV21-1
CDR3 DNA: TGTGCCAGCAGTGCCGGGACAGAGTACTTC
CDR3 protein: CASSAGTEYF

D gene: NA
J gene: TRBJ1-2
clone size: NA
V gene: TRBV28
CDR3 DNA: TGTGCCAGCAGTTTGGCCTGGAACGCCGGGGGCTACACCTTC
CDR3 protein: CASSLAWNAGGYTF

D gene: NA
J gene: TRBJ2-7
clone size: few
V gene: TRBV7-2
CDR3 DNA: TGTGCCAGCAGCTCAAAACCTAGGGGGGGTTCCTACGAGCAGTACTTC
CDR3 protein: CASSSKPRGGSYEQYF

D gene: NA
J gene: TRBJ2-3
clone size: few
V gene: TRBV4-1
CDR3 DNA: TGCGCCAGCAGCTACCAAGTGCCCATGTGGGGCTTGAGGGGGGGAGGCACAGATACGCAGTATTTT
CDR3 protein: CASSYQVPMWGLRGGGTDTQYF

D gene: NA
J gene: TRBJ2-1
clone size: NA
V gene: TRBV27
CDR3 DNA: TGTGCCAGCAGCCGTTGGGACGCCCTGTCGAATGAGCAGTTCTTC
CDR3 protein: CASSRWDALSNEQFF

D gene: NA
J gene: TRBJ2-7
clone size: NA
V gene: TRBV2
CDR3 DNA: TGTGCCAGCAGTGAAGCAAAAGGGGGGGCACTCACCTACGAGCAGTACTTC
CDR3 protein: CASSEAKGGALTYEQYF

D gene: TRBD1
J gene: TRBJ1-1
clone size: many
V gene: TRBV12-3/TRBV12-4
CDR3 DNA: TGTGCCAGCAGGCCACAGGGGCTGAACACTGAAGCTTTCTTT
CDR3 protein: CASRPQGLNTEAFF

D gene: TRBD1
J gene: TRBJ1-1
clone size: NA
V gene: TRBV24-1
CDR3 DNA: TGTGCCACCAGAGACAGGGGGGGGACTGAAGCTTTCTTT
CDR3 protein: CATRDRGGTEAFF

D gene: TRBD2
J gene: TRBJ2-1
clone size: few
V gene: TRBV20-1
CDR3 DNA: TGCAGTGCGAGCGGGACTAGCGGGAATGGCAACAATGAGCAGTTCTTC
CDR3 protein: CSASGTSGNGNNEQFF

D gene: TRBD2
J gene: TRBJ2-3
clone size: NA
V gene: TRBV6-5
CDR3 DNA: TGTGCCAGCAGTTACGTGATTAGCGGGAGGGGCGATTGGCATACGCAGTATTTT
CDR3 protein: CASSYVISGRGDWHTQYF

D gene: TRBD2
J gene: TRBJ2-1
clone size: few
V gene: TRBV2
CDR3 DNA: TGTGCCAGCAGTGACCCCGCCCAGCGGGAGGCCCCTACAATCAGGCAGTTCTTC
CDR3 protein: CASSDPAQREAPTIRQFF

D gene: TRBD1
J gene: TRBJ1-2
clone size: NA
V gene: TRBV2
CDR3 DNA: TGTGCCAGCAGTGATAGCGGGTGGGACAGGAGGTTCCCCTATGGCTACACCTTC
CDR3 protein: CASSDSGWDRRFPYGYTF

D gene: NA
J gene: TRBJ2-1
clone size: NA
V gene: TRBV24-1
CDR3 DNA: TGTGCCACCAGTGAGCCCGGAAACTACCGCAATGAGCAGTTCTTC
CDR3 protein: CATSEPGNYRNEQFF

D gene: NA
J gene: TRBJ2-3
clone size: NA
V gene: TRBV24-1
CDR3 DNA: TGTGCCACCAGTCTGGGGCAGGGAGGTACAGATACGCAGTATTTT
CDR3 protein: CATSLGQGGTDTQYF

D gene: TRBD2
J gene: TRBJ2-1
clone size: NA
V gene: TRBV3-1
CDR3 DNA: TGTGCCAGCAGCCAACGCTTTACTAGCGGGAGGATCAACGATGAGCAGTTCTTC
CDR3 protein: CASSQRFTSGRINDEQFF

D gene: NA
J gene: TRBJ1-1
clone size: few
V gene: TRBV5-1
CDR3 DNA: TGCGCCAGCAGCCCCCTCGAGGTGGGGAGCACTGAAGCTTTCTTT
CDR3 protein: CASSPLEVGSTEAFF

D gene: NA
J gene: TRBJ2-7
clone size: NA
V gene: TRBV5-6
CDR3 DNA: TGTGCCAGCAGCTTGGGCAGGGAGACCTACGAGCAGTACTTC
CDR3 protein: CASSLGRETYEQYF

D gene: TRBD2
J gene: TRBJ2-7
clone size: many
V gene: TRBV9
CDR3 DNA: TGTGCCAGCAGCGACGGGACTAGATCCGAGCAGTACTTC
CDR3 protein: CASSDGTRSEQYF

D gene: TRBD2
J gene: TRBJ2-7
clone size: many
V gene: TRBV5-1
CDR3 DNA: TGCGCCAGCAGCTGGACTAGCCCTTACGAGCAGTACTTC
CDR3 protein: CASSWTSPYEQYF

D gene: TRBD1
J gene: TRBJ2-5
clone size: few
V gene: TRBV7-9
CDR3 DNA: TGTGCCAGCAGCTTACAAGGGACAGACGAAGAGACCCAGTACTTC
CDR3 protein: CASSLQGTDEETQYF

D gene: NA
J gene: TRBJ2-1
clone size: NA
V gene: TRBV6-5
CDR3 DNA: TGTGCCAGCGCCTACGGGCCCGACTACAATGAGCAGTTCTTC
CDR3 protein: CASAYGPDYNEQFF

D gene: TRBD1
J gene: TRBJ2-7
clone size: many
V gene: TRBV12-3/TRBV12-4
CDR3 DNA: TGTGCCAGCAGTTCGACAGGGGTCTACGAGCAGTACTTC
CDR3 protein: CASSSTGVYEQYF

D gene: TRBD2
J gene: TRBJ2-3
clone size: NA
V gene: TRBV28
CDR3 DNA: TGTGCCAGCAGACCCAATAGCGGGAGGGCTAGAGATACGCAGTATTTT
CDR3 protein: CASRPNSGRARDTQYF

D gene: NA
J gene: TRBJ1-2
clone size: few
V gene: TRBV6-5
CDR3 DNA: TGTGCCAGCAGTTACTCGAAAGGGGGCTACACCTTC
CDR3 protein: CASSYSKGGYTF

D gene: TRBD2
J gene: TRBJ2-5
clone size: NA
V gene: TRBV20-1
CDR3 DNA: TGCAGTGCTTCAAGACTAGCACAAGAGACCCAGTACTTC
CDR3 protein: CSASRLAQETQYF

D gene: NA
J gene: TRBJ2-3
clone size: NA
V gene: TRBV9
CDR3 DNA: TGTGCCAGCAGCCCGACAGGAGTTTATAGCACAGATACGCAGTATTTT
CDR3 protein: CASSPTGVYSTDTQYF

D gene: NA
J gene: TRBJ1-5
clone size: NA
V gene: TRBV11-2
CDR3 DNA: TGTGCCAGCAGCTTAGAGGGATCCCCATATCAGCCCCAGCATTTT
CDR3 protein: CASSLEGSPYQPQHF